This TCR beta chain comes out of a study of blood T cell repertoires in COVID-19. Sequenced by immunoSEQ multiplex PCR; TCRdb stores in-frame clones only, minus some. The sample has 150,000 to 200,000 clones, about 80% seen once. The sequenced sample consisted of peripheral blood. This TCR was sampled from a human donor with acute or convalescent COVID-19. The donor label of this sample is uncertain.

The CDR3 nucleotides are TGTGCCAGTAGACGGACAGGGGACTATGGCTACACCTTC. This translates into CASRRTGDYGYTF. J is TRBJ1-2 and V is TRBV19; 9 positions match TRBD1. V was clipped by 6 bases and J by 3 bases; unmatched bases: 2. The CDR3 runs 13 residues. Germline lookup yields CDR1 LNHDA and CDR2 SQIVND (reference sequence).